A selection of T cell receptor beta chains follows, all from one sample in a study of cytomegalovirus exposure and HLA in healthy donors. Here immunoSEQ multiplex PCR was the method, and the copy in TCRdb shows in-frame clones only, minus some. The table includes some 160,000 clones, about three quarters detected once. Sequenced: PBMCs. The source is a woman between 40 and 50 years old in good health and CMV-seropositive. The CDR3 runs from the conserved cysteine through the conserved F or W. The D gene is left open where the match is weak. A clone size is listed for some rows: how often the clone was seen (once, few, many), or a class if it is expanded.

V	D	size	J	DNA	CDR3
TRBV7-3	-	-	TRBJ2-5	TGTGCCAGCAGCCGCAGTCTCGGGGAGACCCAGTACTTC	CASSRSLGETQYF
TRBV27	-	few	TRBJ1-1	TGTGCCAGCGCAACCACAGGTAGCACTGAAGCTTTCTTT	CASATTGSTEAFF
TRBV19	-	-	TRBJ1-1	TGTGCCAGTACCCTGTCAGAAAACACTGAAGCTTTCTTT	CASTLSENTEAFF
TRBV5-1	TRBD2	-	TRBJ2-1	TGCGCCAGCAGCTTGGGAACTAGCGTAGTAAGTGAGCAGTTCTTC	CASSLGTSVVSEQFF
TRBV7-2	-	-	TRBJ2-7	TGTGCCAGCAGCTTTGCAGGGGCAGCCTACGAGCAGTACTTC	CASSFAGAAYEQYF
TRBV4-1	TRBD1	once	TRBJ1-3	TGCGCCAGCAGCCAAGATCGGGGACAGGGAAACACCATATATTTT	CASSQDRGQGNTIYF
TRBV27	-	-	TRBJ2-7	TGTGCCAGCAGTTTATACTTCGGGAACCAATACGAGCAGTACTTC	CASSLYFGNQYEQYF
TRBV23-1	-	few	TRBJ1-6	TGCGCCCACAGAGTTTATAATTCACCCCTCCACTTT	CAHRVYNSPLHF
TRBV28	-	-	TRBJ1-3	TGTGCCAGCAGGGAGTCTCCTGGAAACACCATATATTTT	CASRESPGNTIYF
TRBV29-1	-	once	TRBJ2-7	TGCAGCTTCAGCAGCGGCTACGAGCAGTACTTC	CSFSSGYEQYF
TRBV5-8	-	-	TRBJ1-2	TGTGCCAGCAGCCCCAGACAGGAGCTCTATGGCTACACCTTC	CASSPRQELYGYTF
TRBV10-3	TRBD1	-	TRBJ1-2	TGTGCCATCAGTGAGGGACAGGGGGTAAACTATGGCTACACCTTC	CAISEGQGVNYGYTF